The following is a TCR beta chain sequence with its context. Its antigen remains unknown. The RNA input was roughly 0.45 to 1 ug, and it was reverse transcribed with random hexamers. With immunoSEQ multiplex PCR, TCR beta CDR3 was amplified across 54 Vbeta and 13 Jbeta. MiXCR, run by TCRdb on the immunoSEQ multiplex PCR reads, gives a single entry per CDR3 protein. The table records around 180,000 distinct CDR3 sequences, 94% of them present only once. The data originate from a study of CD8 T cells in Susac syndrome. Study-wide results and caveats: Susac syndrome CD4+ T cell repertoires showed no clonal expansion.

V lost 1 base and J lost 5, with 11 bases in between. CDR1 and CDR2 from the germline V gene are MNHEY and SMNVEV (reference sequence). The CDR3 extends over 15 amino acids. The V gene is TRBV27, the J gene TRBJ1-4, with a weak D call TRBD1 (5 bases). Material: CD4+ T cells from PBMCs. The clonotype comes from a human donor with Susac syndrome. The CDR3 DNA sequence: TGTGCCAGCAGTTTATTTGGGACGGTCAATGAAAAACTGTTTTTT. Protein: CASSLFGTVNEKLFF.